This T cell receptor (beta chain) was recovered during a study of blood T cell repertoires in COVID-19. Per the germline V gene, CDR1 is LNHNV and CDR2 is YYDKDF (reference sequence). The CDR3 loop spans 16 amino acids. Trimming pared 1 base from V and 6 bases from J, leaving 15 bases between. As processed by the authors: Nucleated cell number was recorded as an estimate derived from reference gene primer amplification. Here immunoSEQ multiplex PCR was the method, and the copy in TCRdb shows in-frame clones only, minus some. The V and J calls and clone size were taken over from that table, and D and trimming were inferred from the DNA. The sample contains 97,000 or so clones, approximately 86% of which appear only once.

The V call is TRBV15, the J call TRBJ2-2; no clear D gene. This TCR came from a man between 65 and 85 years old with active or convalescent COVID-19. The specimen was peripheral blood. The CDR3 DNA is TGTGCCACCAGCAGAGGCCTGTTAATGGGCTCCGGGGAGCTGTTTTTT. Residues: CATSRGLLMGSGELFF.